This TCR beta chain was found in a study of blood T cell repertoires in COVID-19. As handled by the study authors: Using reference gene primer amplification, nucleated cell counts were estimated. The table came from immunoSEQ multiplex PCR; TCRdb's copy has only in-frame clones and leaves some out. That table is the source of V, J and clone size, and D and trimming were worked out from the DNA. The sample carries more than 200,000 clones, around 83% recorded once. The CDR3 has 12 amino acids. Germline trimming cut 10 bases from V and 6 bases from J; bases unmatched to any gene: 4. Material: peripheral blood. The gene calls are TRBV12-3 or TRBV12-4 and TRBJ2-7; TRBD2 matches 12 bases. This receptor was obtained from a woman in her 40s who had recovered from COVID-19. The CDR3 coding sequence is TGTGCCATCTCGACTAGCGGGGGCGAGCAGTACTTC. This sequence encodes CAISTSGGEQYF.